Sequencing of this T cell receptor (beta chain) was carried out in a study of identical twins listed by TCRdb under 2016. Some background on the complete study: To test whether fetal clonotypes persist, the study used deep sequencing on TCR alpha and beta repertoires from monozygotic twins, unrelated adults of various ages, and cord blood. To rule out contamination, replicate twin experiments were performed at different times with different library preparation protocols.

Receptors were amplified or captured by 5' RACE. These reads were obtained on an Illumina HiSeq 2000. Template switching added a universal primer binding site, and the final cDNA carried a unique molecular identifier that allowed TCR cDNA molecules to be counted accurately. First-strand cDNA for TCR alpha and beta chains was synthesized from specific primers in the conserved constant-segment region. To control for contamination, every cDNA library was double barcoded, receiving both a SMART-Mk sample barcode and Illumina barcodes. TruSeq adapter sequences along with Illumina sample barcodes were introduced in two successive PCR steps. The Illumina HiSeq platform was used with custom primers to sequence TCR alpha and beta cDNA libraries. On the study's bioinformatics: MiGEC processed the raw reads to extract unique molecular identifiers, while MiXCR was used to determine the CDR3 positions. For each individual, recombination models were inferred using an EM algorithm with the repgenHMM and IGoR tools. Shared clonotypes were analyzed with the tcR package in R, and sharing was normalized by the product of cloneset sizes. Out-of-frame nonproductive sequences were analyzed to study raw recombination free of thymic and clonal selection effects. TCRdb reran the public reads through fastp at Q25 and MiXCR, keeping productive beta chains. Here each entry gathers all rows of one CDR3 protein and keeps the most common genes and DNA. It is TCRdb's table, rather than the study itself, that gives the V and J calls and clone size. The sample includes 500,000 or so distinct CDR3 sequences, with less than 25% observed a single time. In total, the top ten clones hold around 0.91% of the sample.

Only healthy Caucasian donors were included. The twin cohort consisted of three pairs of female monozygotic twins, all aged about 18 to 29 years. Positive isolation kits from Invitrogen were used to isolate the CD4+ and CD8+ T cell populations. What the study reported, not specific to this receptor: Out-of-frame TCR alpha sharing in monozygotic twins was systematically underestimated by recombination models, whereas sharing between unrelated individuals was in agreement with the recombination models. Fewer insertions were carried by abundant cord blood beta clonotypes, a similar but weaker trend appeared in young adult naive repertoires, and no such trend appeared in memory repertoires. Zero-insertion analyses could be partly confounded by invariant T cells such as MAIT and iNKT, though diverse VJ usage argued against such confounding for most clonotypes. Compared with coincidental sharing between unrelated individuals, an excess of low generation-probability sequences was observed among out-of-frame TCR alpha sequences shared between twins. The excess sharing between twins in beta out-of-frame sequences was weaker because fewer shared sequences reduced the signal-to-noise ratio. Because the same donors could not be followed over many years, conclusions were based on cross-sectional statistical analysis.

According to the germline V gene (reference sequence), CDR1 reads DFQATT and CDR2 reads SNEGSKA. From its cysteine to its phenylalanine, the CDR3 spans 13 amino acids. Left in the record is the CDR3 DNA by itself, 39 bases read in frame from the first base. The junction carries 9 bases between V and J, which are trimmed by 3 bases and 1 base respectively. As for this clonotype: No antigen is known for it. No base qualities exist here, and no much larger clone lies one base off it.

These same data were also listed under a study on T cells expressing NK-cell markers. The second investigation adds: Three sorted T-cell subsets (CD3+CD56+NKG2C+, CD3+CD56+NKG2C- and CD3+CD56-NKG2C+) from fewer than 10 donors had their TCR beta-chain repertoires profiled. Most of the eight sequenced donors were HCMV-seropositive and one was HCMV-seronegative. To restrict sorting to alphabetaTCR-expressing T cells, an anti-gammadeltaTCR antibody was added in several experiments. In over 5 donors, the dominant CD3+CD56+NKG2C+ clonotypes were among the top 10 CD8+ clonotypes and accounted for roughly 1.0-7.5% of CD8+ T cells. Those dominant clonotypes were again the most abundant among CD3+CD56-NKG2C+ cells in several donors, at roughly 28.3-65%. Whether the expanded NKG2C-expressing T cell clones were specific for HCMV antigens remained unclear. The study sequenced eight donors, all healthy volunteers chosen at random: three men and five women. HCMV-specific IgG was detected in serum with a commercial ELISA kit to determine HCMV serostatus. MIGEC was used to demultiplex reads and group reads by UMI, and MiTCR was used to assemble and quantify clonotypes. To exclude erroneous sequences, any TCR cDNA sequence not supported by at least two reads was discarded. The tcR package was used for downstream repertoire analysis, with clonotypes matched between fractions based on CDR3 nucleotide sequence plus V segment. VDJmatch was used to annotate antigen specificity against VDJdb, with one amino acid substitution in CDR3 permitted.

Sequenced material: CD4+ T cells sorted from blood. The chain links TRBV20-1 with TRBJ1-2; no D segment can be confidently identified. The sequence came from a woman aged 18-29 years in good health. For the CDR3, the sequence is CSASKESNYGYTF. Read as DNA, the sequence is TGCAGTGCTAGTAAGGAGAGTAACTATGGCTACACCTTC.